These 27 T cell receptor beta chains were all obtained from the same sample, sequenced in a study of PD-L1 blockade in urothelial cancer. Time point reported: peripheral blood 6 weeks after treatment start. Here immunoSEQ multiplex PCR was the method, and the copy in TCRdb shows in-frame clones only, minus some. Counted here are about 50,000 clones, about 86% occurring once; the ten biggest clones make up about 9.4%. The material sequenced was PBMCs, taken around atezolizumab (anti-PD-L1) treatment. The receptors stem from a man in his fifties or sixties with urothelial cancer.

The J gene is TRBJ2-1, the V gene TRBV7-2; D perhaps matches TRBD2 (6 bases). V was trimmed by 4 bases and J by 4 bases, leaving 8 bases between them. This CDR3 has 13 amino acids. Germline V gives CDR1 SGHTA, CDR2 FQGNSA. The CDR3 DNA is TGTGCCAGCAGCTCGGGAGTTTACAATGAGCAGTTCTTC. It is translated as CASSSGVYNEQFF.

This chain uses TRBV10-2 with TRBJ2-1; 11 positions match TRBD2. J lost 5 bases, V lost 6 bases, and 6 bases had no gene match. The CDR3 contains 15 residues. In germline, CDR1 is WSHSY, CDR2 SAAADI. The CDR3 DNA reads TGCGCCAGCAGGGGGGTAGCGGGGGGGCACAATGAGCAGTTCTTC. Amino acids: CASRGVAGGHNEQFF.

The rearrangement links TRBV28 to TRBJ2-1; 10 bases are shared with TRBD1. The CDR3 loop spans 14 amino acids. The junction had 4 bases not matched to a gene; V was cut back by 5 bases and J by 6 bases. CDR1 is MDHEN, CDR2 SYDVKM, per germline. DNA for the CDR3: TGTGCCAGCAGTCCGGGACAGGGGATCAATGAGCAGTTCTTC. Its translation is CASSPGQGINEQFF.

This chain links TRBV5-4 with TRBJ2-3; tentative D call: TRBD1 (5 bases). The CDR3 length is 17 residues. The V and J ends lost 0 bases and 0 bases respectively, with 14 bases between them. Germline values: CDR1 SGHNT, CDR2 YYREEE (reference sequence). As DNA, the CDR3 is TGTGCCAGCAGCTTGGCAGGGCAGGGAACGAGCACAGATACGCAGTATTTT. Translated: CASSLAGQGTSTDTQYF.

This sequence joins TRBV9 and TRBJ2-3; D is uncertain. Germline V gene sequence: CDR1 SGDLS, CDR2 YYNGEE. The CDR3 runs to 15 residues. With 0 bases removed from V and 2 bases from J, the gap between germline ends came to 10 bases. CDR3 region: CASSVAGRVTDTQYF. The CDR3 DNA reads as TGTGCCAGCAGCGTAGCTGGGCGAGTCACAGATACGCAGTATTTT.

This chain links TRBV7-6 with TRBJ2-5, with TRBD2 matching 11 bases. The CDR3 loop spans 17 amino acids. Germline CDR1 is SGHVS and CDR2 is FNYEAQ. V shed 4 bases, J shed 2 bases, and the junction held 9 bases outside the gene matches. The CDR3: CASSWGGLAGSQETQYF. CDR3 sequence (DNA): TGTGCCAGCAGCTGGGGAGGACTAGCGGGTTCACAAGAGACCCAGTACTTC.

The chain employs TRBV7-8 and TRBJ1-2; possible D gene TRBD1, 5 bases. The CDR3 has 14 residues. V shed 5 bases and J shed 7 bases, with 17 bases lying between them. Germline-derived CDR1 and CDR2 are SGHVS and FQNEAQ. This CDR3 is CASSPFAGFRGYTF. CDR3 DNA: TGTGCCAGCAGCCCATTCGCAGGGTTCCGTGGCTACACCTTC.

The V call is TRBV11-2, the J call TRBJ1-4, with D maybe TRBD1 (6 bases). The CDR3 runs 13 residues. Germline CDR1 and CDR2: SGHAT and FQNNGV. Trimming pared 3 bases from V and 8 bases from J, leaving 10 bases between. CDR3 sequence (DNA): TGTGCCAGCAGCTTTACAGGGTACGAAAAACTGTTTTTT. The encoded protein is CASSFTGYEKLFF.

The chain recombines TRBV15 with TRBJ2-7, with D perhaps matching TRBD1 (6 bases). In germline, CDR1 is LNHNV, CDR2 YYDKDF (reference sequence). This CDR3 has 15 residues. Deletions cut 2 bases from V and 3 bases from J, with 14 bases between. In DNA, the CDR3 is TGTGCCACCAGCAGAAGCCGGGACACAATCTACGAGCAGTACTTC. It is translated as CATSRSRDTIYEQYF.

The chain combines TRBV5-1 with TRBJ1-4, with D uncertain. There are 12 residues in the CDR3. Germline-derived CDR1 and CDR2 are SGHRS and YFSETQ. Trimming left V 5 bases short and J 5 bases short, with 7 bases between. This CDR3 reads CASREGNEKLFF. Written as DNA, the CDR3 is TGCGCCAGCAGGGAGGGAAATGAAAAACTGTTTTTT.

This clone occurred once. The rearrangement joins TRBV19 to TRBJ2-5; 14 nucleotides match TRBD2. V dropped 3 bases and J dropped 3; count of bases not matched to a gene: 3. CDR1 LNHDA and CDR2 SQIVND come from the germline V gene (reference sequence). The length of the CDR3 is 16 residues. The CDR3 loop reads CASSIGTSGGKETQYF. CDR3 DNA: TGTGCCAGTAGTATTGGGACTAGCGGGGGTAAAGAGACCCAGTACTTC.

The chain carries TRBV6-5 and TRBJ2-5; D not resolved. Germline CDR1 is MNHEY and CDR2 is SVGAGI. The germline V and J ends were trimmed by 4 bases and 3 bases, with 12 bases remaining between them. CDR3 length equals 14 residues. Here the CDR3 reads CASSSLKAKETQYF. The CDR3, as DNA: TGTGCCAGCAGTTCGCTAAAAGCCAAAGAGACCCAGTACTTC.

The chain carries TRBV28 and TRBJ2-7, with D possibly being TRBD2 (6 bases). The length of the CDR3 is 15 residues. The V and J ends lost 0 bases and 3 bases respectively, with 12 bases between them. Germline CDR1 is MDHEN and CDR2 is SYDVKM. In nucleotides, the CDR3 is TGTGCCAGCAGTTTATGGGCTAGCGCCTACTACGAGCAGTACTTC. Its translation: CASSLWASAYYEQYF.

The chain recombines TRBV7-2 with TRBJ2-7, with a weak D call TRBD1 (7 bases). V dropped 4 bases and J dropped 4 bases, with 14 bases sitting between them. CDR3 size: 14 residues. CDR1 and CDR2 (germline): SGHTA, FQGNSA. The chain's CDR3 is CASSSPGGLYEQYF. The DNA for the CDR3 is TGTGCCAGCAGCTCGCCAGGGGGGTTATACGAGCAGTACTTC.

The chain combines TRBV5-4 with TRBJ1-3; D not certain. CDR1 is SGHNT, CDR2 YYREEE, per germline (reference sequence). V was clipped by 1 base and J by 4 bases, with 9 bases between them. This CDR3 has 14 amino acids. The CDR3 is CASSLSQTGNTIYF. The CDR3 nucleotides read TGTGCCAGCAGCTTGTCCCAGACAGGAAACACCATATATTTT.

The CDR3 reads CSGRLVETQYF. In DNA form, the CDR3 reads TGCAGTGGGAGGCTAGTAGAGACCCAGTACTTC. The rearrangement links TRBV20-1 to TRBJ2-5, with D possibly matching TRBD2 (5 bases). The CDR3 consists of 11 residues. Germline CDR1 and CDR2: DFQATT and SNEGSKA (reference sequence). V was pared by 7 bases and J by 4 bases, with 10 bases between.

The rearrangement joins TRBV28 to TRBJ1-5; D is undetermined. Germline V lookup: CDR1 MDHEN, CDR2 SYDVKM. V lost 8 bases and J 7 bases, leaving 9 bases between the germline ends. The CDR3 totals 11 residues. CDR3 in DNA: TGTGCCAGCGGGCGTCGCCAGCCCCAGCATTTT. Protein sequence: CASGRRQPQHF.

J is TRBJ2-1 and V is TRBV5-4; D perhaps matches TRBD1 (6 bases). This CDR3 contains 15 residues. The ends were cut back, 1 base at V and 1 base at J, with 9 bases in the middle. Germline CDR1 and CDR2: SGHNT and YYREEE (reference sequence). CDR3 in amino acids: CASSLKRGSYNEQFF. CDR3 bases: TGTGCCAGCAGCTTGAAAAGGGGGTCCTACAATGAGCAGTTCTTC.

V gene TRBV28 combines with J gene TRBJ2-7, with 7 bases identical to TRBD2. Germline V gene lookup returns CDR1 MDHEN and CDR2 SYDVKM. V lost 4 bases and J lost 7; bases outside the gene matches: 13. The CDR3 covers 15 residues. The CDR3 loop reads CASSSPRGGAEEQYF. As DNA, the CDR3 is TGTGCCAGCAGTTCACCCCGGGGAGGGGCCGAAGAGCAGTACTTC. Full variable domain (outside the CDR3, taken from reference TRBV28 and TRBJ2-7): DVKVTQSSRYLVKRTGEKVFLECVQDMDHENMFWYRQDPGLGLRLIYFSYDVKMKEKGDIPEGYSVSREKKERFSLILESASTNQTSMYLCASSSPRGGAEEQYFGPGTRLTVT.

The gene calls are TRBV15 and TRBJ1-2, with TRBD1 matching over 8 bases. J was trimmed by 6 bases and V by 0 bases; bases with no gene match: 3. The CDR3 is 14 residues long. Germline CDR1 is LNHNV and CDR2 is YYDKDF (reference sequence). The CDR3 bases are TGTGCCACCAGCAGAGATCGGACAGGGAATGGCTACACCTTC. Protein product: CATSRDRTGNGYTF.

This chain uses TRBV5-8 with TRBJ2-3, with 8 bases that match TRBD1. With V trimmed by 0 bases and J by 5 bases, 5 bases remained unmatched. This CDR3 is 15 amino acids long. The germline V gene encodes CDR1 SGHTS and CDR2 YDEGEE. The CDR3 DNA reads TGTGCCAGCAGCTTGGGCCAGGGGGCAGGAGATACGCAGTATTTT. It yields the protein CASSLGQGAGDTQYF.

This chain links TRBV12-5 with TRBJ1-2, with D perhaps TRBD1 (6 bases). CDR1 LGHNT and CDR2 FRNRAP come from the germline V gene. Trimming removed 1 base from V and 6 bases from J, with 9 bases in between. CDR3 length: 13 amino acids. CDR3 sequence (DNA): TGTGCTAGTGGTTTGGGGGGGCTGGATGGCTACACCTTC. Its protein product is CASGLGGLDGYTF. The full variable domain, in which reference TRBV12-5 and TRBJ1-2 provide the parts outside the CDR3, is DARVTQTPRHKVTEMGQEVTMRCQPILGHNTVFWYRQTMMQGLELLAYFRNRAPLDDSGMPKDRFSAEMPDATLATLKIQPSEPRDSAVYFCASGLGGLDGYTFGSGTRLTVV.

This chain joins TRBV5-4 and TRBJ2-1; the D gene is possibly TRBD1 (5 bases). Between the trimmed V and J ends, which lost 6 bases and 7 bases, there was a span of 17 bases. CDR1 is SGHNT and CDR2 is YYREEE in the germline V gene (reference sequence). The CDR3 loop spans 14 amino acids. The CDR3 reads CASTDQGTGNEQFF. The CDR3 DNA reads as TGTGCCAGCACCGACCAGGGAACTGGAAATGAGCAGTTCTTC.

This clone showed up just once. The chain combines TRBV7-3 with TRBJ2-1; D is ambiguous. The V end lost 3 bases, the J end lost 6 bases, and 12 bases lay between the germline ends. Looked up from germline, CDR1 is SGHTA and CDR2 is FQGTGA. The CDR3 is 14 amino acids. In nucleotides, the CDR3 is TGTGCCAGCAGCTTCCAACCCTCTAGCAATGAGCAGTTCTTC. Translation: CASSFQPSSNEQFF.

This chain connects TRBV6-5 to TRBJ1-1; TRBD1 matches at 7 bases. Germline assignment: CDR1 MNHEY and CDR2 SVGAGI. The V and J ends lost 0 bases and 4 bases, in that order; junction bases with no gene match: 5. CDR3 size: 15 residues. In nucleotides, the CDR3 is TGTGCCAGCAGTTACTCAGGGGGCTTGAGCACTGAAGCTTTCTTT. As protein: CASSYSGGLSTEAFF.

The rearrangement joins TRBV29-1 to TRBJ1-2; 8 bases fit TRBD1. Germline V CDR1 and CDR2: SQVTM, ANQGSEA. V lost 1 base to trimming and J lost 4 bases; unmatched junction nucleotides: 5. This CDR3 has 14 residues. CDR3 sequence reads: CSVEGQGALYGYTF. The CDR3 DNA sequence: TGCAGCGTTGAAGGTCAGGGGGCCCTCTATGGCTACACCTTC.

The CDR3 region is CASSGMTADTQYF. CDR3 nucleotide sequence: TGTGCCAGCAGCGGGATGACTGCAGATACGCAGTATTTT. J is TRBJ2-3 and V is TRBV9; D is unclear. CDR1 is SGDLS and CDR2 is YYNGEE in the germline V gene. V was shortened by 3 bases and J by 4 bases, with 9 bases between the two germline ends. The CDR3 is 13 residues long.